Listed below are T cell receptor beta chains from one sample, sequenced in a study of cytomegalovirus exposure and HLA in healthy donors. TCRdb's copy holds only in-frame clones and misses some; the assay was immunoSEQ multiplex PCR. This table has approximately 140,000 clones, around 79% appearing once. The sequenced sample was PBMCs. These receptors all come from a woman in her 40s in good health and CMV-seropositive. CDR3s include the opening cysteine and the closing phenylalanine or tryptophan. D genes are given only for firm matches. Size is omitted from some rows. Given values are once, few, many or a class for expanded clones.

. TRBJ2-2 TRBV2 . CASTPGAGELFF TGTGCCAGCACCCCGGGGGCCGGGGAGCTGTTTTTT
TRBD2 TRBJ2-2 TRBV19 . CASSIGGGAIAGELFF TGTGCCAGTAGTATAGGCGGGGGGGCCATCGCCGGGGAGCTGTTTTTT
. TRBJ2-6 TRBV9 . CASSVTGHSSGANVLTF TGTGCCAGCAGCGTAACGGGACACTCCTCTGGGGCCAACGTCCTGACTTTC
. TRBJ1-1 TRBV30 few CAWNLYGRAFF TGTGCCTGGAACCTTTACGGCAGGGCTTTCTTT
TRBD1 TRBJ1-1 TRBV6-5 . CASSGNRGQAEAFF TGTGCCAGCAGCGGAAACAGGGGACAAGCTGAAGCTTTCTTT
. TRBJ2-3 TRBV7-6 once CASSLVRSGTDTQYF TGTGCCAGCAGCTTAGTTCGTTCGGGCACAGATACGCAGTATTTT
. TRBJ2-1 TRBV5-1 few CASSLALGMGANNEQFF TGCGCCAGCAGCTTGGCCCTCGGGATGGGGGCAAACAATGAGCAGTTCTTC
. TRBJ2-2 TRBV30 . CALYRVTGELFF TGTGCCTTATACAGGGTTACCGGGGAGCTGTTTTTT
TRBD2 TRBJ2-7 TRBV6-5 . CASSYSISLAGGLQYF TGTGCCAGCAGTTACTCGATTTCGCTAGCGGGGGGGCTACAGTACTTC
. TRBJ2-3 TRBV19 . CASSIRGTDTQYF TGTGCCAGTAGTATCCGGGGGACAGATACGCAGTATTTT
. TRBJ1-2 TRBV11-2 . CASSPVGGRGAYGYTF TGTGCCAGCAGCCCAGTGGGGGGGCGGGGGGCCTATGGCTACACCTTC
. TRBJ1-3 TRBV5-4 . CASSLAGIDTIYF TGTGCCAGCAGCTTGGCGGGTATTGACACCATATATTTT
. TRBJ1-2 TRBV19 few CASSTRPGGYTF TGTGCCAGTAGTACGCGACCAGGTGGCTACACCTTC
TRBD1 TRBJ1-4 TRBV9 once CASSRTGQGFEKLFF TGTGCCAGCTCCCGAACGGGACAGGGGTTTGAAAAACTGTTTTTT
TRBD1 TRBJ1-2 TRBV30 . CAWQQGQGTNYGYTF TGTGCCTGGCAACAGGGACAGGGGACTAACTATGGCTACACCTTC
. TRBJ2-3 TRBV2 . CASSDRVGTDTQYF TGTGCCAGCAGTGACAGGGTGGGGACAGATACGCAGTATTTT
. TRBJ1-1 TRBV19 . CATQQVMNTEAFF TGTGCCACCCAACAAGTCATGAACACTGAAGCTTTCTTT
TRBD1 TRBJ2-5 TRBV5-4 once CASTDPTVKNRGRETQYF TGTGCCAGCACCGATCCCACCGTAAAAAACAGGGGCCGGGAGACCCAGTACTTC
TRBD1 TRBJ1-1 TRBV29-1 . CSLTGVMNTEAFF TGCAGCTTGACAGGGGTAATGAACACTGAAGCTTTCTTT
TRBD1 TRBJ2-7 TRBV5-1 . CASSLGQGAYEQYF TGCGCCAGCAGCTTGGGACAGGGGGCTTACGAGCAGTACTTC
. TRBJ1-3 TRBV15 . CATSRDLVASGNTIYF TGTGCCACCAGCAGAGATCTGGTGGCATCTGGAAACACCATATATTTT
TRBD1 TRBJ1-1 TRBV19 once CASSPRTGAVEAFF TGTGCCAGTAGTCCACGGACAGGGGCCGTTGAAGCTTTCTTT
. TRBJ2-7 TRBV10-3 . CAISESPRVYEQYF TGTGCCATCAGTGAGTCGCCCAGGGTCTACGAGCAGTACTTC
TRBD1 TRBJ1-1 TRBV10-3 . CAISVGTDTEAFF TGTGCCATCAGTGTCGGGACAGACACTGAAGCTTTCTTT
TRBD1 TRBJ1-6 TRBV19 . CASSTGGSPLHF TGTGCCAGTTCGACAGGGGGTTCACCCCTCCACTTT